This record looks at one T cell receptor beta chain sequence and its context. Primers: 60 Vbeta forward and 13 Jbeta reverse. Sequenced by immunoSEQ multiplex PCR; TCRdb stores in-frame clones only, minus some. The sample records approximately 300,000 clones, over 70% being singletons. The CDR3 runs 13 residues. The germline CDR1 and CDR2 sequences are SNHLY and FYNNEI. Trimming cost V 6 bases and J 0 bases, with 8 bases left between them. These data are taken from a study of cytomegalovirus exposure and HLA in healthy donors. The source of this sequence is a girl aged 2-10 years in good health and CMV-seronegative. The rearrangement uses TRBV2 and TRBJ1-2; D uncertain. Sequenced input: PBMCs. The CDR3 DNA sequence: TGTGCCAGCAGCGACAACACTAACTATGGCTACACCTTC. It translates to CASSDNTNYGYTF.